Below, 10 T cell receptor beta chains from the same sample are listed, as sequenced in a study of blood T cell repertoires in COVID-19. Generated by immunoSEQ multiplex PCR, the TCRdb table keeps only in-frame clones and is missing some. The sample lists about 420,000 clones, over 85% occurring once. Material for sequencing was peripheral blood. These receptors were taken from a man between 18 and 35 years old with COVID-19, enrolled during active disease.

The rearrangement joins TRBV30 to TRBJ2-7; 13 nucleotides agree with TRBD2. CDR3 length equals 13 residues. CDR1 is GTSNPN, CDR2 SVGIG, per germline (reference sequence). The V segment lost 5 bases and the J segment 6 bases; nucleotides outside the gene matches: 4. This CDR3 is CAWSLAGGFEQYF. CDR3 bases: TGTGCCTGGTCACTAGCGGGAGGGTTCGAGCAGTACTTC.

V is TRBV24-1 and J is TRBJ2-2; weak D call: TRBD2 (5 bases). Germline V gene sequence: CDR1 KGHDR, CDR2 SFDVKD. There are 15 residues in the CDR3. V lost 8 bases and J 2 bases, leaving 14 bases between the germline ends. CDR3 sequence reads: CATKSGLGNTGELFF. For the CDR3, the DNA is TGTGCCACCAAGTCGGGATTGGGAAACACCGGGGAGCTGTTTTTT.

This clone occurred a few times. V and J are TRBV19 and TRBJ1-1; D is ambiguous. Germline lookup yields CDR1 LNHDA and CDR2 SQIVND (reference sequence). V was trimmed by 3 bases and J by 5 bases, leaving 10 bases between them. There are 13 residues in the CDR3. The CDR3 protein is CASSIERVTEAFF. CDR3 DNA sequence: TGTGCCAGTAGTATTGAGCGAGTGACTGAAGCTTTCTTT.

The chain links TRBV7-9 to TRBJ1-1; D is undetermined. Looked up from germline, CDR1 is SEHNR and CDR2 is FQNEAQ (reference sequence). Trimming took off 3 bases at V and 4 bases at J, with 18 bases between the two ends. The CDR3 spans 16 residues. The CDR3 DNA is TGTGCCAGCAGCTTCCCCTCGGGAGGGTCTGGCACTGAAGCTTTCTTT. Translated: CASSFPSGGSGTEAFF.

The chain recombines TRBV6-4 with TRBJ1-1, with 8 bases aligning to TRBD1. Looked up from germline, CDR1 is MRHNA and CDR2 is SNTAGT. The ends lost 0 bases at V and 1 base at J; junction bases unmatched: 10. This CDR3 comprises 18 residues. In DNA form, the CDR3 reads TGTGCCAGCAGTGACTCCGAGGGCAGGGGGCTTCAGAACACTGAAGCTTTCTTT. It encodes CASSDSEGRGLQNTEAFF.

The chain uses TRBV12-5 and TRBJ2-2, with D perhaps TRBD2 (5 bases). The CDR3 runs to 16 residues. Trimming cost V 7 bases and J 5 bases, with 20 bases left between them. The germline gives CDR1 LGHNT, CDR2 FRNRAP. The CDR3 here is CASASFRGRRTGELFF. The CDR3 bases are TGTGCTAGTGCCAGCTTTAGAGGGCGAAGGACCGGGGAGCTGTTTTTT.

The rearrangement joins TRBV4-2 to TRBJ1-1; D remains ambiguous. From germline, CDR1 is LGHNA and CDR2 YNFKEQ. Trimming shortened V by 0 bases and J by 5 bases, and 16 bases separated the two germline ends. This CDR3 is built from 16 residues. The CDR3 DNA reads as TGTGCCAGCAGCCAAGAGCTTAGGGAGAGGGAAACTGAAGCTTTCTTT. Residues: CASSQELRERETEAFF.

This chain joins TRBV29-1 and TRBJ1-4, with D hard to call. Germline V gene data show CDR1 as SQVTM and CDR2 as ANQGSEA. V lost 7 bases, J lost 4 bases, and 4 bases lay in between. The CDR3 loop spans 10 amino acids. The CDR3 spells CSAYNEKLFF. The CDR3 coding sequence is TGCAGCGCCTATAATGAAAAACTGTTTTTT. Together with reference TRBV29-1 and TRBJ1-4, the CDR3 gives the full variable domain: SAVISQKPSRDICQRGTSLTIQCQVDSQVTMMFWYRQQPGQSLTLIATANQGSEATYESGFVIDKFPISRPNLTFSTLTVSNMSPEDSSIYLCSAYNEKLFFGSGTQLSVL.

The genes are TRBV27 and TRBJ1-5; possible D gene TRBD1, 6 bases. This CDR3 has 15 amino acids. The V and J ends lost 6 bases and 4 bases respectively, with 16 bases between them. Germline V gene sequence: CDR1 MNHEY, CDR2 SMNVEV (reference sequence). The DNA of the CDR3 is TGTGCCAGCAGGTCATTGGACAGTCCAAATCAGCCCCAGCATTTT. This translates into CASRSLDSPNQPQHF.

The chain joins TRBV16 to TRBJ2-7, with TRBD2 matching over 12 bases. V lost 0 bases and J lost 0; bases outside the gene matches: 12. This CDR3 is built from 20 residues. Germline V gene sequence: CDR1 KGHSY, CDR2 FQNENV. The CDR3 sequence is CASSQSRPMASGRGSYEQYF. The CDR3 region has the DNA TGTGCCAGCAGCCAATCTAGGCCCATGGCTAGCGGGAGGGGCTCCTACGAGCAGTACTTC.